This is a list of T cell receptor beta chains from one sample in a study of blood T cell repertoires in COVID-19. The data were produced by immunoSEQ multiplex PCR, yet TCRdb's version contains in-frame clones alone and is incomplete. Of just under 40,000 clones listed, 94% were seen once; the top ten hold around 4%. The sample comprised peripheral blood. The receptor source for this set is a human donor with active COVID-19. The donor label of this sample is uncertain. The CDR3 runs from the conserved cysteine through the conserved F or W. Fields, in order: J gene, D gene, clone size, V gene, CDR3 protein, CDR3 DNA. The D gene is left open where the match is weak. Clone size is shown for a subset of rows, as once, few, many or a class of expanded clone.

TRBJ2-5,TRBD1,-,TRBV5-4,CASSWDRVRETQYF,TGTGCCAGCAGCTGGGACAGGGTGAGAGAGACCCAGTACTTC
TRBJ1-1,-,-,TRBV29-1,CSVGVGGAFF,TGCAGCGTTGGTGTTGGCGGAGCTTTCTTT
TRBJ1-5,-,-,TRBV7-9,CASSLVVADSNQPQHF,TGTGCCAGCAGCTTAGTGGTGGCAGACTCCAATCAGCCCCAGCATTTT
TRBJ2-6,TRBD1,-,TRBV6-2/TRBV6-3,CASSYLTGQGIAGANVLTF,TGTGCCAGCAGTTACCTTACGGGACAGGGGATTGCTGGGGCCAACGTCCTGACTTTC
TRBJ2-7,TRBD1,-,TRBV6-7,CASSYSGQGHEQYF,TGTGCCAGCAGTTACTCCGGACAGGGCCACGAGCAGTACTTC
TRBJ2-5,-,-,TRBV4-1,CASSPRFPVRQETQYF,TGCGCCAGCAGCCCGCGGTTCCCAGTTCGACAAGAGACCCAGTACTTC
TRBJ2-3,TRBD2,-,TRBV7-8,CASGERASGGPVTQYF,TGTGCCAGCGGTGAGAGGGCTAGCGGGGGTCCCGTTACGCAGTATTTT
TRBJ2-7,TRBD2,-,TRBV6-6,CASSLAGPSSYEQYF,TGTGCCAGCAGTCTAGCGGGGCCGAGCTCCTACGAGCAGTACTTC
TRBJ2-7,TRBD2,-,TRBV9,CASSSRDYSYEQYF,TGTGCCAGCAGCTCCCGGGACTATTCCTACGAGCAGTACTTC
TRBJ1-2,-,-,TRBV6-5,CASSRHPARGYGYTF,TGTGCCAGCAGTCGCCACCCCGCCAGGGGATATGGCTACACCTTC
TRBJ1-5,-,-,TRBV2,CASNEQSNQPQHF,TGTGCCAGCAATGAACAGAGCAATCAGCCCCAGCATTTT
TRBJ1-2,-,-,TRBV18,CASSPLQTDYGYTF,TGTGCCAGCTCACCACTGCAGACAGACTATGGCTACACCTTC
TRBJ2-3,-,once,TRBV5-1,CASQGVGTDTQYF,TGCGCCAGCCAAGGGGTAGGCACAGATACGCAGTATTTT
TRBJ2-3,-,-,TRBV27,CASSAAETVTDTQYF,TGTGCCAGCAGTGCAGCGGAGACGGTCACAGATACGCAGTATTTT
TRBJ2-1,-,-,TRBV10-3,CAISDQGSTNEQFF,TGTGCCATCAGTGATCAGGGTAGTACCAATGAGCAGTTCTTC
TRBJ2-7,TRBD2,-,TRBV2,CASRLAGGTYEQYF,TGTGCCAGCCGACTAGCGGGAGGCACCTACGAGCAGTACTTC
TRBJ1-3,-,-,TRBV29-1,CSVQARSSGNTIYF,TGCAGCGTCCAAGCACGGAGCTCTGGAAACACCATATATTTT
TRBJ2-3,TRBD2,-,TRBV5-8,CASSLELAGDTQYF,TGTGCCAGCAGCTTGGAGTTAGCGGGGGATACGCAGTATTTT
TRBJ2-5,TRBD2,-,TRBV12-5,CASGREAWETQYF,TGTGCTAGTGGGCGGGAGGCCTGGGAGACCCAGTACTTC
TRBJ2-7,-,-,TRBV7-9,CASSLGTVEQYF,TGTGCCAGCAGCTTAGGGACAGTCGAGCAGTACTTC
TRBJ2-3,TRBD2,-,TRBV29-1,CSVIAGGHTQYF,TGCAGCGTTATTGCGGGGGGGCATACGCAGTATTTT
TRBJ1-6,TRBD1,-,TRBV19,CASNHRGVLRPPLHF,TGTGCCAGTAATCACAGGGGAGTTCTGCGGCCACCCCTCCACTTT
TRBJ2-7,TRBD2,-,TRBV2,CASSEGTGLTSGSYEQYF,TGTGCCAGCAGTGAGGGGACAGGGTTAACTAGCGGGAGTTACGAGCAGTACTTC
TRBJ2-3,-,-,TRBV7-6,CASSNPYETDTQYF,TGTGCCAGCAGCAACCCTTACGAGACAGATACGCAGTATTTT
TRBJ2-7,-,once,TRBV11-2,CASSNQGSEQYF,TGTGCCAGCAGCAATCAGGGTTCCGAGCAGTACTTC
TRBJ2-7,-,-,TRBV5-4,CASSHPGGEFHEQYF,TGTGCCAGCAGTCACCCGGGGGGCGAGTTTCACGAGCAGTACTTC
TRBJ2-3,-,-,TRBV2,CASSEAAEHYSTDTQYF,TGTGCCAGCAGTGAAGCGGCGGAACATTATAGCACAGATACGCAGTATTTT
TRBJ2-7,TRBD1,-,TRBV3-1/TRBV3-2,CASSQNRGPYEQYF,TGTGCCAGCAGTCAGAACAGGGGCCCCTACGAGCAGTACTTC
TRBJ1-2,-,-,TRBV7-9,CASSLTGKNGYTF,TGTGCCAGCAGCTTAACAGGGAAGAATGGCTACACCTTC
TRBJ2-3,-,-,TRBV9,CASSVSGGGTDTQYF,TGTGCCAGCAGCGTTAGCGGAGGGGGCACAGATACGCAGTATTTT
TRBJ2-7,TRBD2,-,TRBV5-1,CASSLAGGSSYEQYF,TGCGCCAGCAGCTTGGCTGGCGGGAGCTCCTACGAGCAGTACTTC
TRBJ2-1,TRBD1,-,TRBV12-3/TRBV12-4,CASSSGQGHEQFF,TGTGCCAGCAGTTCGGGACAGGGGCATGAGCAGTTCTTC
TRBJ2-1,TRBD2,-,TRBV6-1,CASSEPGGYNEQFF,TGTGCCAGCAGTGAACCGGGAGGGTACAATGAGCAGTTCTTC
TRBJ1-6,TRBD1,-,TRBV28,CAIKAGQGNSPLHF,TGTGCCATTAAGGCGGGACAGGGGAATTCACCCCTCCACTTT
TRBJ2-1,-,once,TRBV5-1,CASSLAPGIAENEQFF,TGCGCCAGCAGCTTGGCCCCGGGGATAGCGGAGAATGAGCAGTTCTTC
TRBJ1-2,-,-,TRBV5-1,CASSFGMGRVVDGYTF,TGCGCCAGCAGCTTCGGTATGGGCAGGGTGGTCGACGGCTACACCTTC
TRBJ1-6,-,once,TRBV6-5,CASSYSKSSQGPLHF,TGTGCCAGCAGTTACTCGAAGAGCAGTCAGGGGCCCCTCCACTTT
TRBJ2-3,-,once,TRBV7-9,CASSLAATDTQYF,TGTGCCAGCAGCTTGGCGGCCACAGATACGCAGTATTTT
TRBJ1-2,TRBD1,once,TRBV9,CASSVGTGAPYGYTF,TGTGCCAGCAGCGTAGGAACAGGGGCCCCCTATGGCTACACCTTC
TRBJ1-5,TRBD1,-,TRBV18,CASSPPGTVHQPQHF,TGTGCCAGCTCACCACCCGGGACAGTCCATCAGCCCCAGCATTTT
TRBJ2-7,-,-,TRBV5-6,CASESDPAGGDEQYF,TGTGCCAGCGAATCCGACCCGGCAGGAGGCGACGAGCAGTACTTC
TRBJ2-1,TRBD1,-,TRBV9,CASSGYRGPYNEQFF,TGTGCCAGCAGCGGCTACAGGGGGCCCTACAATGAGCAGTTCTTC